Described below is a single T cell receptor (beta chain) sequence and its context. Its target antigen remains unknown. No much larger clone exists at a distance of one base, and base qualities are not known. Sequencing was performed on an Illumina HiSeq 2500. Quantitative 5'-RACE with molecular barcodes was used to prepare TCR beta libraries. As for the authors' bioinformatics: To identify disease-linked TCR variants, a new computational method was used, one built on a probabilistic model of VDJ rearrangement. TCRdb reworked the public reads: Q25 trimming with fastp, MiXCR clone assembly, productive beta chains retained. Every entry covers one CDR3 protein and lists the most common genes and DNA from its rows. None of the V and J calls come from the authors' own analysis; TCRdb made them. This sample holds roughly 150,000 distinct CDR3 sequences; roughly 31% were observed only once. The top ten clonotypes cover over 5.5% of the sample.

This sample was included in a study of CD8 T cells in ankylosing spondylitis (TCRdb year 2017). In the study overall: The study profiled T cell receptor beta repertoires in healthy donors and ankylosing spondylitis patients to find disease-linked TCR variants. The full study cohort comprised around 23 ankylosing spondylitis patients and 110 or so healthy donors. Samples of peripheral blood were taken, and for ankylosing spondylitis patients, synovial fluid was collected as well.

Synovial fluid samples were matched to blood samples from the same ankylosing spondylitis patients. Overall study results and their limits: A CD8+ phenotype was shown by the disease-linked clones, which were found at relatively low frequencies in peripheral blood. Blood from ankylosing spondylitis patients appeared to be characterized by a TCR beta motif composed of eight highly homologous amino acid variants. Some TCR beta motif variants had previously been reported in synovial fluid and blood of reactive arthritis patients, which suggested common disease-initiation mechanisms. The disease-linked clones were reported to be significantly enriched in matched synovial fluid samples from ankylosing spondylitis patients.

Trimming takes 2 bases off V and 6 bases off J; junction bases not matched to a gene: 19. CDR1 and CDR2 are read off the germline V gene (reference sequence) as MNHEY and SMNVEV. The CDR3, from cysteine to phenylalanine, totals 20 residues. Only the CDR3 region is kept as DNA, spanning 60 bases read in frame from base 1. Recombination joined TRBV27 with TRBJ2-1, and 10 junctional nucleotides match TRBD2. The sample comprised synovial fluid, either unsorted or a sorted T cell fraction (not recorded which). This sequence originates from a male donor with ankylosing spondylitis. CDR3 region: CASSLRVPPGLAKRSNEQFF. In nucleotide form, the sequence is TGTGCCAGCAGTTTACGGGTGCCCCCGGGACTAGCGAAGAGGTCCAATGAGCAGTTCTTC.